Listed below are T cell receptor beta chains from one sample, sequenced in a study of blood T cell repertoires in COVID-19. Repertoires were generated with immunoSEQ multiplex PCR, while TCRdb's copy carries only in-frame clones and drops some. The table includes about 190,000 clones, 84% detected once. Sequencing used peripheral blood. The receptors originated from a human donor in a cohort sampled during active COVID-19. Both conserved end residues are part of each CDR3. A D gene is named only where the DNA matches it firmly. A row's size may be missing; if present it is once, few, many or a size class.

>.|.|TRBJ2-5|TRBV5-1
TGCGCCAGCAGCTTGATGGTGGCAGAGACCCAGTACTTC
CASSLMVAETQYF
>.|.|TRBJ1-1|TRBV4-2
TGTGCCAGCAGTCGCCGACAGCGAAACACTGAAGCTTTCTTT
CASSRRQRNTEAFF
>TRBD2|.|TRBJ2-1|TRBV20-1
TGCAGTGCTAGTTCCGGGACTAGCGGCAACAATGAGCAGTTCTTC
CSASSGTSGNNEQFF
>.|.|TRBJ2-3|TRBV7-9
TGTGCCAGCAGCCCAGGCAGGGAAGATACGCAGTATTTT
CASSPGREDTQYF
>.|once|TRBJ2-2|TRBV2
TGTGCCAGCTTTGGGTTGAACAGGGCGAACACCGGGGAGCTGTTTTTT
CASFGLNRANTGELFF
>.|.|TRBJ1-2|TRBV18
TGTGCCAGCTCAACGGGGGGCGTTTATGGCTACACCTTC
CASSTGGVYGYTF
>TRBD1|.|TRBJ1-6|TRBV10-3
TGTGCCATCAGTGACGGACAGGGAACACCCCTCCACTTT
CAISDGQGTPLHF
>.|.|TRBJ2-1|TRBV10-2
TGCGCCAGCAATAGAGAGGCGTACGACAATGAGCAGTTCTTC
CASNREAYDNEQFF
>TRBD1|.|TRBJ1-1|TRBV5-8
TGTGCCAGCGGCGGACAGGGGGCTTCTACTGAAGCTTTCTTT
CASGGQGASTEAFF
>TRBD1|.|TRBJ1-5|TRBV19
TGTGCCAGTAGTAACACGCGACAGGGACGACTTGATCAGCCCCAGCATTTT
CASSNTRQGRLDQPQHF
>.|.|TRBJ2-5|TRBV3-1/TRBV3-2
TGTGCCAGCAGCCTCGGACAGAAGACTTTATCGACCCAGTACTTC
CASSLGQKTLSTQYF
>.|.|TRBJ1-4|TRBV7-9
TGTGCCAGCAGCGTCTCGGGAACAACTAATGAAAAACTGTTTTTT
CASSVSGTTNEKLFF
>TRBD2|.|TRBJ2-1|TRBV12-3/TRBV12-4
TGTGCCAGCAGTTTAGGGGGGAGGGATGAGCAGTTCTTC
CASSLGGRDEQFF
>TRBD1|few|TRBJ1-1|TRBV28
TGTGCCAGCAAACTAGGACAGGGGTCCACTGAAGCTTTCTTT
CASKLGQGSTEAFF
>TRBD2|.|TRBJ2-1|TRBV4-2
TGTGCCAGCAGTCAGACGGGGGGCTCCTACAATGAGCAGTTCTTC
CASSQTGGSYNEQFF
>TRBD2|.|TRBJ2-3|TRBV7-2
TGTGCCAGCAGCGGCATCCGGAGCGGGAGCCGTGCTAGCACAGATACGCAGTATTTT
CASSGIRSGSRASTDTQYF
>.|few|TRBJ2-5|TRBV12-3/TRBV12-4
TGTGCCAGCAGTTTAGGACTGCAAGAGACCCAGTACTTC
CASSLGLQETQYF
>.|.|TRBJ2-6|TRBV5-1
TGCGCCAGCAGCTGGTGGGGGGACGAAAGCTCTGGGGCCAACGTCCTGACTTTC
CASSWWGDESSGANVLTF
>.|few|TRBJ1-1|TRBV24-1
TGTGCCACCAGTTATCTAATTCCCGAGAACACTGAAGCTTTCTTT
CATSYLIPENTEAFF
>TRBD1|.|TRBJ2-1|TRBV29-1
TGCAGCGCACAGGGGGGACGGGTGCAGTTCTTC
CSAQGGRVQFF
>TRBD1|once|TRBJ1-5|TRBV7-2
TGTGCCAGCAGCTTAGAGCCCCCTAGACAGGGGGGGGGTCAGCCCCAGCATTTT
CASSLEPPRQGGGQPQHF
>TRBD1|few|TRBJ2-3|TRBV5-1
TGCGCCAGCAGCCGGGACAGCCAATTCACAGATACGCAGTATTTT
CASSRDSQFTDTQYF
>.|.|TRBJ2-1|TRBV7-9
TGTGCCAGCAGCTTAGGCGGGAACCTGCTCTACAATGAGCAGTTCTTC
CASSLGGNLLYNEQFF
>TRBD1|.|TRBJ2-5|TRBV19
TGTGCCAGTAGTATTGGACAGGGGGCAGTGGAGACCCAGTACTTC
CASSIGQGAVETQYF
>.|.|TRBJ2-3|TRBV5-1
TGCGCCAGCAGCCCGGCCGGGGTTGCTAGCACAGATACGCAGTATTTT
CASSPAGVASTDTQYF
>TRBD2|.|TRBJ2-3|TRBV7-2
TGTGCCAGCAGCTTAAGCGGGGTCACAGATACGCAGTATTTT
CASSLSGVTDTQYF
>.|.|TRBJ1-2|TRBV2
TGTGCCAGCACCCTATCCGCACAGGGATTCTATGGCTACACCTTC
CASTLSAQGFYGYTF